Below are 20 T cell receptor beta chains sequenced from a single sample in a study of CD8+ T cells in alopecia areata. Extraction and reverse transcription of RNA yielded cDNA as the sequencing template. This table comes from immunoSEQ multiplex PCR, and its TCRdb copy is limited to in-frame clones, with some not included. The table records around 200,000 clones, 40% to 65% of them present only once. Treatment meaning: oral pan-JAK inhibitor, 5-10 mg twice daily. Source: CD8+ T cells sorted from blood, taken at week 24, from a patient treated with tofacitinib. These receptors came from a human donor with alopecia areata.

A few counts support this clone. The chain is built from TRBV30 and TRBJ2-1, with no clear D. V was cut by 1 base and J by 0 bases, with 10 bases left in between. This CDR3 region has 15 residues. Germline loops: CDR1 GTSNPN, CDR2 SVGIG (reference sequence). The CDR3 DNA sequence: TGTGCCTGGAGTGCGGACGGTCGCTCCTACAATGAGCAGTTCTTC. Amino acids: CAWSADGRSYNEQFF.

The V and J genes are TRBV19 and TRBJ1-1, with 9 bases lining up with TRBD1. V was clipped by 8 bases and J by 7 bases; unmatched bases: 11. CDR1 is LNHDA and CDR2 is SQIVND in the germline V gene (reference sequence). This CDR3 contains 14 residues. The CDR3 is CASLPGTGSFEAFF. CDR3 DNA sequence: TGTGCCAGTCTACCCGGGACAGGGTCTTTTGAAGCTTTCTTT.

The chain recombines TRBV13 with TRBJ1-2; 7 bases map to TRBD1. Germline values: CDR1 PRHDT, CDR2 FYEKMQ (reference sequence). V shed 5 bases and J 5 bases; nucleotides not matched to a gene: 11. This CDR3 comprises 15 residues. In DNA, the CDR3 is TGTGCCAGCAGCCCGTCCAGGGGGACTTTTTATGGCTACACCTTC. Its translation: CASSPSRGTFYGYTF.

The sample holds one count of this clone. The V call is TRBV5-6, the J call TRBJ1-1; D perhaps matches TRBD1 (5 bases). CDR1 and CDR2 from the germline V gene are SGHDT and YYEEEE. V lost 4 bases and J lost 0, with 7 bases in between. The CDR3 loop spans 13 amino acids. The CDR3: CASSQGVNTEAFF. The CDR3 DNA sequence: TGTGCCAGCAGCCAGGGTGTGAACACTGAAGCTTTCTTT.

This rearrangement joins TRBV19 to TRBJ2-4; tentatively, D is TRBD2 (6 bases). The CDR3 sequence is 15 residues long. Germline V lookup: CDR1 LNHDA, CDR2 SQIVND (reference sequence). V gave up 5 bases and J gave up 3 bases, with 14 bases separating them. CDR3: CASSPSLGGKNIQYF. CDR3 coding DNA: TGTGCCAGTAGTCCGTCCTTGGGGGGCAAAAACATTCAGTACTTC.

The V call is TRBV28, the J call TRBJ1-4; the D gene is possibly TRBD1 (5 bases). Germline V gene sequence: CDR1 MDHEN, CDR2 SYDVKM. The V end was cut by 3 bases, the J end by 4 bases, with 12 bases between. The CDR3 has 15 amino acids. This CDR3 reads CASSFAGLNNEKLFF. CDR3 coding DNA: TGTGCCAGCAGTTTCGCGGGGCTCAATAATGAAAAACTGTTTTTT.

The genes are TRBV27 and TRBJ1-2; possibly TRBD1 for D (6 bases). Germline V gives CDR1 MNHEY, CDR2 SMNVEV (reference sequence). The ends were cut back, 2 bases at V and 0 bases at J, with 10 bases in the middle. This CDR3 contains 15 residues. The CDR3 nucleotides read TGTGCCAGCAGTTTAACGACAGGAGCTAACTATGGCTACACCTTC. Translated, it gives CASSLTTGANYGYTF.

This clone was counted between two and nine times. The rearrangement uses TRBV7-9 and TRBJ2-3; D unresolved. CDR1 is SEHNR and CDR2 is FQNEAQ in the germline V gene (reference sequence). Trimming left V 1 base short and J 7 bases short, with 12 bases between. The CDR3 is 14 amino acids. The CDR3 DNA follows: TGTGCCAGCAGCTTAGGGAGTTCTCGGCATACGCAGTATTTT. Translating gives CASSLGSSRHTQYF. Variable domain in full (rest from reference TRBV7-9 and TRBJ2-3): DTGVSQNPRHKITKRGQNVTFRCDPISEHNRLYWYRQTLGQGPEFLTYFQNEAQLEKSRLLSDRFSAERPKGSFSTLEIQRTEQGDSAMYLCASSLGSSRHTQYFGPGTRLTVL.

The chain uses TRBV7-2 and TRBJ1-5; D gene uncertain. Trimming shortened V by 4 bases and J by 4 bases, and 11 bases separated the two germline ends. This CDR3 has 14 amino acids. Looked up from germline, CDR1 is SGHTA and CDR2 is FQGNSA. CDR3 coding DNA: TGTGCCAGCAGCTCCTACAGTGAGAATCAGCCCCAGCATTTT. As protein: CASSSYSENQPQHF. Looking up the rest from reference TRBV7-2 and TRBJ1-5 gives the full variable domain: GAGVSQSPSNKVTEKGKDVELRCDPISGHTALYWYRQSLGQGLEFLIYFQGNSAPDKSGLPSDRFSAERTGGSVSTLTIQRTQQEDSAVYLCASSSYSENQPQHFGDGTRLSIL.

This clone was seen more than once but under ten times. This chain joins TRBV27 and TRBJ2-5, with D hard to call. This CDR3 has 13 amino acids. CDR1 MNHEY and CDR2 SMNVEV come from the germline V gene (reference sequence). V was cut by 4 bases and J by 5 bases, with 11 bases left in between. CDR3 residues: CASSSTVTETQYF. CDR3 nucleotides: TGTGCCAGCAGTTCTACAGTGACGGAGACCCAGTACTTC.

The chain couples TRBV19 to TRBJ2-3; no clear D. The CDR3 contains 12 residues. Trimming took 6 bases from V and 3 from J, leaving 7 bases between them. Germline V gives CDR1 LNHDA, CDR2 SQIVND (reference sequence). In nucleotides, the CDR3 is TGTGCCAGTAGCAGTGCGACAGATACGCAGTATTTT. Protein product: CASSSATDTQYF.

V gene TRBV11-2 combines with J gene TRBJ2-3, with 7 nucleotides matching TRBD1. The CDR3 spans 14 residues. The ends lost 5 bases at V and 4 bases at J; junction bases unmatched: 6. Looked up from germline, CDR1 is SGHAT and CDR2 is FQNNGV. The CDR3 protein is CASSLRQGADTQYF. In DNA, the CDR3 is TGTGCCAGCAGCCTCCGACAGGGTGCAGATACGCAGTATTTT.

About this clone: At the DNA level, this CDR3 is encoded by other sequences in the same sample as well. The chain carries TRBV13 and TRBJ2-2; unclear D gene. Trimming shortened V by 5 bases and J by 5 bases, and 3 bases separated the two germline ends. Germline loops: CDR1 PRHDT, CDR2 FYEKMQ (reference sequence). CDR3 length: 11 residues. The CDR3 is CASSRTGELFF. CDR3 DNA sequence: TGTGCCAGCAGCAGAACCGGGGAGCTGTTTTTT. The complete variable domain, with remaining parts taken from reference TRBV13 and TRBJ2-2, reads AAGVIQSPRHLIKEKRETATLKCYPIPRHDTVYWYQQGPGQDPQFLISFYEKMQSDKGSIPDRFSAQQFSDYHSELNMSSLELGDSALYFCASSRTGELFFGEGSRLTVL.

The CDR3 DNA follows: TGTGCCACCAGCATGGAGGGGGGATCTTCCTACGAGCAGTACTTC. It yields the protein CATSMEGGSSYEQYF. The chain recombines TRBV15 with TRBJ2-7; D could derive from TRBD1 or TRBD2 (6 bases each). The V and J ends lost 4 bases and 1 base respectively, with 14 bases between them. Germline V gene data show CDR1 as LNHNV and CDR2 as YYDKDF (reference sequence). The CDR3 length is 15 residues.

This clone appeared a few times. The rearrangement links TRBV27 to TRBJ1-4, with D possibly TRBD1 on 6 matching bases. CDR1 is MNHEY, CDR2 SMNVEV, per germline (reference sequence). This CDR3 region has 14 residues. The V gene lost 6 bases and the J gene lost 8 bases, with 16 bases spanning the gap. CDR3 region: CASRRYRASEKLFF. CDR3 DNA: TGTGCCAGCAGACGATACAGGGCTTCGGAAAAACTGTTTTTT.

This clone was counted only a few times. V and J are TRBV30 and TRBJ1-1; D might be TRBD1 (6 bases). Trimming stripped 7 bases from V and 0 bases from J, with 18 bases between. This CDR3 is 15 amino acids long. Per germline, CDR1 GTSNPN and CDR2 SVGIG (reference sequence). The CDR3 bases are TGTGCCTCCAACAGGGAGGGGAGTATGAACACTGAAGCTTTCTTT. Translated: CASNREGSMNTEAFF.

The table lists this clone with a few counts. The chain employs TRBV5-6 and TRBJ2-4; 8 bases match TRBD1. This CDR3 contains 16 residues. Germline V gene sequence: CDR1 SGHDT, CDR2 YYEEEE. The junction had 7 bases not matched to a gene; V was cut back by 3 bases and J by 2 bases. DNA for the CDR3: TGTGCCAGCAGCTCGGACAGGGAATGGTCCAAAAACATTCAGTACTTC. Its protein product is CASSSDREWSKNIQYF.

Only a few counts were recorded for this clone. CDR3 bases: TGTGCCAGCAGTTTAAGTACGGGTCAGCCCCAGCATTTT. This gives the protein CASSLSTGQPQHF. This sequence joins TRBV27 and TRBJ1-5; no reliable D call. V lost 2 bases and J 6 bases, leaving 8 bases between the germline ends. The CDR3 covers 13 residues. The germline gives CDR1 MNHEY, CDR2 SMNVEV (reference sequence).

The rearrangement joins TRBV5-1 to TRBJ1-1, with D perhaps TRBD1 (5 bases). Trimming stripped 4 bases from V and 4 bases from J, with 14 bases between. The germline V gene has CDR1 SGHRS and CDR2 YFSETQ. This CDR3 has 14 amino acids. For the CDR3, the DNA is TGCGCCAGCAGCCACCCGGGACCTCTCACTGAAGCTTTCTTT. Translation: CASSHPGPLTEAFF.

This clone has only a few counts. The V call is TRBV30, the J call TRBJ1-2, with TRBD1 as a possible D gene (5 bases). The CDR3 contains 13 residues. V lost 0 bases and J lost 8, with 13 bases in between. From germline, CDR1 is GTSNPN and CDR2 SVGIG (reference sequence). The CDR3 protein is CAWSVWGTYGYTF. In DNA, the CDR3 is TGTGCCTGGAGTGTTTGGGGGACTTACGGCTACACCTTC.